A single TCR beta chain is shown here with its context. In the study's own analysis: Amplified reference gene primers provided the basis for estimating nucleated cell counts. TCRdb keeps only in-frame clones here, not all; method: immunoSEQ multiplex PCR. V and J calls and clone size are as listed in that table; D and trimming were resolved from the DNA. This table has approximately 120,000 clones, roughly 79% appearing once. The sample originates from a study of blood T cell repertoires in COVID-19. For the study at large: The United States, Italy and Spain supplied acute and convalescent COVID-19 samples.

There are 14 residues in the CDR3. V shed 10 bases and J shed 2 bases, with 15 bases lying between them. CDR1 is MNHEY, CDR2 SVGAGI, per germline. The material sequenced was peripheral blood. This sequence was found in a man older than 75 with acute or convalescent COVID-19. This chain uses TRBV6-5 with TRBJ2-1; D is perhaps TRBD1 (6 bases). The CDR3: CATLGAPTYNEQFF. The CDR3 DNA is TGTGCCACGCTGGGGGCGCCGACCTACAATGAGCAGTTCTTC.